Listed below are T cell receptor beta chains from one sample, sequenced in a study of blood T cell repertoires in COVID-19. Only in-frame clones appear in the TCRdb table, and some are missing; sequencing was by immunoSEQ multiplex PCR. The table records roughly 360,000 clones, roughly four fifths of them present only once. The sample consisted of peripheral blood. The receptors come from a human donor with acute or convalescent COVID-19. The donor label of this sample is uncertain. The conserved cysteine and the conserved F or W are not part of the CDR3 here.

v_gene: TRBV30; CDR3aa: AWSPLAVSGYNEQF
v_gene: TRBV5-1; CDR3aa: ASSLPPGQYNEQF
v_gene: TRBV30; CDR3aa: AWRKTGGQETQY
v_gene: TRBV28; CDR3aa: ASTKQLLNTEAF
v_gene: TRBV29-1; CDR3aa: SVEDGTVVYGYT
v_gene: TRBV28; CDR3aa: ASSPPSGGALREQF
v_gene: TRBV4-1; CDR3aa: ASSQTGGGQPQH
v_gene: TRBV10-2; CDR3aa: ASRGTGYEQY
v_gene: TRBV3-1/TRBV3-2; CDR3aa: ASSQDTETGAYNSPLH
v_gene: TRBV20-1; CDR3aa: SASSGTKAGGLSYEQY
v_gene: TRBV3-1/TRBV3-2; CDR3aa: ASSQARGGIGNTIY
v_gene: TRBV2; CDR3aa: ASSEEGRTNYGYT
v_gene: TRBV3-1/TRBV3-2; CDR3aa: ASSHWTGLRDGYT
v_gene: TRBV19; CDR3aa: ASSRTGLQPQH
v_gene: TRBV2; CDR3aa: ASSGTGFGNQPQH
v_gene: TRBV2; CDR3aa: ASSVGGSDYEQY
v_gene: TRBV7-2; CDR3aa: ASSAGQGVKSYNEQF
v_gene: TRBV1; CDR3aa: TSSQEGRLGRPSNYGYT
v_gene: TRBV29-1; CDR3aa: SVDTGSGYT
v_gene: TRBV28; CDR3aa: ASFTGFNYGYT
v_gene: TRBV24-1; CDR3aa: ATSDPTSGSYNEQF
v_gene: TRBV21-1; CDR3aa: AITGGQLNSPLH
v_gene: TRBV6-5; CDR3aa: ASSSDTRRGYT
v_gene: TRBV4-1; CDR3aa: ASSPQRGGHGNTIY
v_gene: TRBV6-5; CDR3aa: ASSRGDSGNTIY